A selection of T cell receptor beta chains follows, all from one sample in a study of T cell responses to AZD1222 COVID-19 vaccine. Assay used: immunoSEQ multiplex PCR; TCRdb lists only in-frame clones, some missing. The sample shows about 99,000 clones, 70% to 90% of them seen only once. Sequencing used peripheral blood, obtained on day 0 of AZD1222 vaccination. These receptor sequences come from an adult in good health. The CDR3 runs from the conserved cysteine through the conserved F or W. Each record gives: J gene, clone size, V gene, D gene, CDR3 protein, CDR3 DNA. D genes are given only for firm matches. Clone size is stated in some rows and not others, as once, few, many or a class when expanded.

j_call: TRBJ1-1
clone_size: NA
v_call: TRBV3-1/TRBV3-2
d_call: TRBD1
cdr3_aa: CASSLNLQGGTEAFF
cdr3_nt: TGTGCCAGCAGCCTTAACTTACAGGGGGGCACTGAAGCTTTCTTT

j_call: TRBJ1-2
clone_size: NA
v_call: TRBV30
d_call: NA
cdr3_aa: CAWRQGSYGYTF
cdr3_nt: TGTGCCTGGAGACAGGGCAGCTATGGCTACACCTTC

j_call: TRBJ2-1
clone_size: NA
v_call: TRBV7-9
d_call: NA
cdr3_aa: CASSYLGRSNNEQFF
cdr3_nt: TGTGCCAGCAGCTACCTGGGACGGTCGAACAATGAGCAGTTCTTC

j_call: TRBJ1-1
clone_size: NA
v_call: TRBV2
d_call: NA
cdr3_aa: CASSRTNRVNTEAFF
cdr3_nt: TGTGCCAGCAGCCGAACAAACAGGGTGAACACTGAAGCTTTCTTT

j_call: TRBJ2-7
clone_size: NA
v_call: TRBV18
d_call: NA
cdr3_aa: CASSPPWGVPYEQYF
cdr3_nt: TGTGCCAGCTCACCACCGTGGGGGGTCCCCTACGAGCAGTACTTC

j_call: TRBJ1-2
clone_size: NA
v_call: TRBV14
d_call: NA
cdr3_aa: CASSPILGVANYGYTF
cdr3_nt: TGTGCCAGCAGCCCCATCCTCGGTGTAGCTAACTATGGCTACACCTTC

j_call: TRBJ2-1
clone_size: few
v_call: TRBV5-4
d_call: NA
cdr3_aa: CASSLAYNEQFF
cdr3_nt: TGTGCCAGCAGCTTGGCCTACAATGAGCAGTTCTTC

j_call: TRBJ1-3
clone_size: NA
v_call: TRBV7-9
d_call: TRBD1
cdr3_aa: CASSLSRQGSVYDTIYF
cdr3_nt: TGTGCCAGCAGCTTAAGTCGACAGGGGTCGGTTTATGACACCATATATTTT

j_call: TRBJ1-6
clone_size: few
v_call: TRBV5-1
d_call: NA
cdr3_aa: CASSNAGFDSPLHF
cdr3_nt: TGCGCCAGCAGCAACGCAGGGTTCGATTCACCCCTCCACTTT

j_call: TRBJ1-1
clone_size: NA
v_call: TRBV6-2/TRBV6-3
d_call: NA
cdr3_aa: CASSYPRGKGLNTEAFF
cdr3_nt: TGTGCCAGCAGTTACCCCAGGGGCAAAGGGTTGAACACTGAAGCTTTCTTT

j_call: TRBJ2-3
clone_size: NA
v_call: TRBV19
d_call: TRBD1
cdr3_aa: CASQLRDRGTDTQYF
cdr3_nt: TGTGCCAGCCAACTCCGGGACAGGGGCACAGATACGCAGTATTTT

j_call: TRBJ2-5
clone_size: NA
v_call: TRBV5-4
d_call: NA
cdr3_aa: CASSLGFEETQYF
cdr3_nt: TGTGCCAGCAGCTTGGGGTTCGAAGAGACCCAGTACTTC

j_call: TRBJ2-3
clone_size: NA
v_call: TRBV5-8
d_call: TRBD2
cdr3_aa: CASSSGLAGVADTQYF
cdr3_nt: TGTGCCAGCAGCTCCGGACTAGCGGGGGTGGCAGATACGCAGTATTTT

j_call: TRBJ1-3
clone_size: NA
v_call: TRBV2
d_call: NA
cdr3_aa: CASSETVTRTSGNTIYF
cdr3_nt: TGTGCCAGCAGTGAGACGGTCACACGAACCTCTGGAAACACCATATATTTT

j_call: TRBJ1-3
clone_size: NA
v_call: TRBV15
d_call: NA
cdr3_aa: CATSRDGSIGNTIYF
cdr3_nt: TGTGCCACCAGCAGAGATGGCAGTATCGGAAACACCATATATTTT

j_call: TRBJ2-5
clone_size: NA
v_call: TRBV23-1
d_call: NA
cdr3_aa: CASSQSSRGPYQETQYF
cdr3_nt: TGCGCCAGCAGTCAATCGTCGCGGGGACCCTACCAAGAGACCCAGTACTTC

j_call: TRBJ1-1
clone_size: few
v_call: TRBV19
d_call: NA
cdr3_aa: CASSIVGGSTEAFF
cdr3_nt: TGTGCCAGTAGTATAGTAGGAGGATCTACTGAAGCTTTCTTT

j_call: TRBJ1-5
clone_size: NA
v_call: TRBV19
d_call: TRBD1
cdr3_aa: CASSIGPGQGYQPQHF
cdr3_nt: TGTGCCAGTAGTATAGGACCCGGACAGGGGTATCAGCCCCAGCATTTT

j_call: TRBJ1-1
clone_size: NA
v_call: TRBV5-5
d_call: NA
cdr3_aa: CASSWTLGAEAFF
cdr3_nt: TGTGCCAGCAGTTGGACACTGGGCGCTGAAGCTTTCTTT

j_call: TRBJ2-1
clone_size: once
v_call: TRBV7-9
d_call: NA
cdr3_aa: CASSLQGQQNEQFF
cdr3_nt: TGTGCCAGCAGCTTACAAGGACAGCAGAATGAGCAGTTCTTC

j_call: TRBJ1-2
clone_size: NA
v_call: TRBV6-4
d_call: NA
cdr3_aa: CASSDGGSIYGYTF
cdr3_nt: TGTGCCAGCAGTGACGGGGGGTCCATCTATGGCTACACCTTC

j_call: TRBJ1-6
clone_size: NA
v_call: TRBV9
d_call: NA
cdr3_aa: CASSGAGDYNSPLHF
cdr3_nt: TGTGCCAGCAGCGGTGCAGGGGACTATAATTCACCCCTCCACTTT

j_call: TRBJ2-5
clone_size: NA
v_call: TRBV7-2
d_call: TRBD2
cdr3_aa: CASSRSYGRTSGFQETQYF
cdr3_nt: TGTGCCAGCAGCAGATCGTACGGTAGGACTAGCGGGTTCCAAGAGACCCAGTACTTC

j_call: TRBJ1-5
clone_size: NA
v_call: TRBV27
d_call: NA
cdr3_aa: CASSSGGNSGQPQHF
cdr3_nt: TGTGCCAGCAGTTCGGGCGGGAACTCAGGGCAGCCCCAGCATTTT

j_call: TRBJ2-5
clone_size: NA
v_call: TRBV5-1
d_call: NA
cdr3_aa: CASSLAAGTQETQYF
cdr3_nt: TGTGCCAGCAGCTTGGCGGCGGGAACCCAAGAGACCCAGTACTTC

j_call: TRBJ2-1
clone_size: NA
v_call: TRBV5-1
d_call: NA
cdr3_aa: CASSLGDSNNEQFF
cdr3_nt: TGTGCCAGCAGTTTGGGAGACAGTAACAATGAGCAGTTCTTC

j_call: TRBJ2-6
clone_size: NA
v_call: TRBV11-2
d_call: NA
cdr3_aa: CASSLALSGANVLTF
cdr3_nt: TGTGCCAGCAGCTTGGCTCTATCTGGGGCCAACGTCCTGACTTTC

j_call: TRBJ1-6
clone_size: NA
v_call: TRBV7-8
d_call: NA
cdr3_aa: CASSFTRGYNSPLHF
cdr3_nt: TGTGCCAGCAGCTTTACTCGGGGATATAATTCACCCCTCCACTTT

j_call: TRBJ1-4
clone_size: once
v_call: TRBV6-5
d_call: TRBD1
cdr3_aa: CASTPGQGNEKLFF
cdr3_nt: TGTGCCAGCACCCCGGGACAGGGGAATGAAAAACTGTTTTTT

j_call: TRBJ1-1
clone_size: NA
v_call: TRBV13
d_call: NA
cdr3_aa: CASSNRREGGTEAFF
cdr3_nt: TGTGCCAGCAGCAACCGCAGGGAAGGGGGCACTGAAGCTTTCTTT

j_call: TRBJ2-7
clone_size: NA
v_call: TRBV5-1
d_call: TRBD2
cdr3_aa: CASSLGTSGGSEQYF
cdr3_nt: TGCGCCAGCAGCTTGGGAACTAGCGGGGGGTCCGAGCAGTACTTC

j_call: TRBJ1-1
clone_size: NA
v_call: TRBV6-5
d_call: NA
cdr3_aa: CASSYSWAAEAFF
cdr3_nt: TGTGCCAGCAGTTACTCCTGGGCCGCTGAAGCTTTCTTT

j_call: TRBJ2-7
clone_size: few
v_call: TRBV19
d_call: TRBD1
cdr3_aa: CASSFRGGPYEQYF
cdr3_nt: TGTGCCAGTAGTTTCCGAGGGGGCCCCTACGAGCAGTACTTC

j_call: TRBJ2-6
clone_size: NA
v_call: TRBV9
d_call: TRBD1
cdr3_aa: CASSGRSGTGDNVLTF
cdr3_nt: TGTGCCAGCAGCGGGAGGTCCGGGACAGGGGACAACGTCCTGACTTTC

j_call: TRBJ1-2
clone_size: NA
v_call: TRBV15
d_call: NA
cdr3_aa: CATSRDQDTANYGYTF
cdr3_nt: TGTGCCACCAGCAGAGATCAGGACACAGCTAACTATGGCTACACCTTC

j_call: TRBJ2-7
clone_size: few
v_call: TRBV2
d_call: TRBD2
cdr3_aa: CASSESSGGLREQYF
cdr3_nt: TGTGCCAGCAGTGAATCCAGCGGGGGGTTAAGGGAGCAGTACTTC

j_call: TRBJ1-2
clone_size: NA
v_call: TRBV27
d_call: NA
cdr3_aa: CASSSPGALYGYTF
cdr3_nt: TGTGCCAGCAGTTCCCCCGGGGCGTTGTATGGCTACACCTTC

j_call: TRBJ1-1
clone_size: NA
v_call: TRBV19
d_call: TRBD1
cdr3_aa: CASSIGRQGVTEAFF
cdr3_nt: TGTGCCAGTAGTATAGGCAGGCAGGGGGTCACTGAAGCTTTCTTT

j_call: TRBJ1-1
clone_size: once
v_call: TRBV5-8
d_call: NA
cdr3_aa: CASSLRTGTRNTEAFF
cdr3_nt: TGTGCCAGCAGCCTCCGGACGGGTACGAGGAACACTGAAGCTTTCTTT

j_call: TRBJ1-5
clone_size: NA
v_call: TRBV11-2
d_call: TRBD1
cdr3_aa: CASSLDGQALQPQHF
cdr3_nt: TGTGCCAGCAGCTTAGACGGACAGGCTCTCCAGCCCCAGCATTTT

j_call: TRBJ2-3
clone_size: few
v_call: TRBV6-2/TRBV6-3
d_call: NA
cdr3_aa: CASSYGGGGSDTQYF
cdr3_nt: TGTGCCAGCAGTTACGGGGGCGGGGGTTCAGATACGCAGTATTTT

j_call: TRBJ2-3
clone_size: NA
v_call: TRBV5-4
d_call: NA
cdr3_aa: CASSSKPSTDTQYF
cdr3_nt: TGTGCCAGCAGCTCAAAACCTAGCACAGATACGCAGTATTTT

j_call: TRBJ2-1
clone_size: NA
v_call: TRBV7-3
d_call: TRBD2
cdr3_aa: CASSPTSGGSVANEQFF
cdr3_nt: TGTGCCAGCAGCCCGACTAGCGGGGGGTCTGTGGCCAATGAGCAGTTCTTC

j_call: TRBJ1-2
clone_size: NA
v_call: TRBV28
d_call: TRBD1
cdr3_aa: CASSSNTGQGNTF
cdr3_nt: TGTGCCAGCAGTTCCAATACGGGACAGGGCAACACCTTC

j_call: TRBJ1-2
clone_size: NA
v_call: TRBV19
d_call: NA
cdr3_aa: CATLQGPPYGYTF
cdr3_nt: TGTGCCACCTTACAGGGCCCTCCCTATGGCTACACCTTC

j_call: TRBJ1-2
clone_size: NA
v_call: TRBV7-9
d_call: NA
cdr3_aa: CASSLGQQPNYGYTF
cdr3_nt: TGTGCCAGCAGCTTAGGCCAACAACCTAACTATGGCTACACCTTC

j_call: TRBJ1-4
clone_size: NA
v_call: TRBV4-3
d_call: NA
cdr3_aa: CASSQRRGDSGEKLFF
cdr3_nt: TGCGCCAGCAGCCAGCGCAGGGGAGATTCAGGGGAAAAACTGTTTTTT

j_call: TRBJ2-1
clone_size: NA
v_call: TRBV5-1
d_call: NA
cdr3_aa: CASSRVGSYNEQFF
cdr3_nt: TGTGCCAGCAGCAGGGTGGGCTCCTACAATGAGCAGTTCTTC

j_call: TRBJ1-3
clone_size: NA
v_call: TRBV5-4
d_call: TRBD1
cdr3_aa: CASTQQGAGNTIYF
cdr3_nt: TGTGCCAGCACCCAACAGGGGGCGGGAAACACCATATATTTT

j_call: TRBJ2-1
clone_size: NA
v_call: TRBV6-2/TRBV6-3
d_call: TRBD1
cdr3_aa: CASSYPRDRGSYNEQFF
cdr3_nt: TGTGCCAGCAGTTACCCCCGGGACAGGGGTTCCTACAATGAGCAGTTCTTC

j_call: TRBJ1-5
clone_size: medium-sized
v_call: TRBV5-6
d_call: NA
cdr3_aa: CASSRGQISNQPQHF
cdr3_nt: TGTGCCAGCAGCCGCGGACAGATTAGCAATCAGCCCCAGCATTTT

j_call: TRBJ1-3
clone_size: NA
v_call: TRBV2
d_call: NA
cdr3_aa: CASSDRQVLSGNTIYF
cdr3_nt: TGTGCCAGCAGTGACCGACAGGTCCTCTCTGGAAACACCATATATTTT

j_call: TRBJ1-1
clone_size: NA
v_call: TRBV3-1/TRBV3-2
d_call: NA
cdr3_aa: CACTKGELNTEAFF
cdr3_nt: TGTGCCTGCACAAAAGGAGAGTTGAACACTGAAGCTTTCTTT

j_call: TRBJ1-1
clone_size: NA
v_call: TRBV6-5
d_call: NA
cdr3_aa: CASSYIRDTEAFF
cdr3_nt: TGTGCCAGCTCCTACATCAGGGACACTGAAGCTTTCTTT

j_call: TRBJ1-1
clone_size: few
v_call: TRBV7-9
d_call: NA
cdr3_aa: CASSTSVPAEAFF
cdr3_nt: TGTGCCAGCAGCACCTCGGTACCGGCTGAAGCTTTCTTT

j_call: TRBJ1-4
clone_size: NA
v_call: TRBV5-4
d_call: NA
cdr3_aa: CASSLGGAGGEKLFF
cdr3_nt: TGTGCCAGCAGCTTGGGGGGAGCGGGGGGTGAAAAACTGTTTTTT

j_call: TRBJ1-6
clone_size: NA
v_call: TRBV20-1
d_call: TRBD1
cdr3_aa: CSASTTGGSYNSPLHF
cdr3_nt: TGCAGTGCTAGTACCACAGGGGGCTCCTATAATTCACCCCTCCACTTT

j_call: TRBJ1-5
clone_size: NA
v_call: TRBV7-9
d_call: NA
cdr3_aa: CASSSGGSPQHF
cdr3_nt: TGTGCCAGCAGCTCGGGGGGATCGCCCCAGCATTTT

j_call: TRBJ1-1
clone_size: many
v_call: TRBV25-1
d_call: NA
cdr3_aa: CASSARGNTEAFF
cdr3_nt: TGTGCCAGCAGTGCTAGGGGGAACACTGAAGCTTTCTTT

j_call: TRBJ1-4
clone_size: NA
v_call: TRBV7-9
d_call: NA
cdr3_aa: CASQTTANEKLFF
cdr3_nt: TGTGCCAGCCAGACAACCGCTAATGAAAAACTGTTTTTT